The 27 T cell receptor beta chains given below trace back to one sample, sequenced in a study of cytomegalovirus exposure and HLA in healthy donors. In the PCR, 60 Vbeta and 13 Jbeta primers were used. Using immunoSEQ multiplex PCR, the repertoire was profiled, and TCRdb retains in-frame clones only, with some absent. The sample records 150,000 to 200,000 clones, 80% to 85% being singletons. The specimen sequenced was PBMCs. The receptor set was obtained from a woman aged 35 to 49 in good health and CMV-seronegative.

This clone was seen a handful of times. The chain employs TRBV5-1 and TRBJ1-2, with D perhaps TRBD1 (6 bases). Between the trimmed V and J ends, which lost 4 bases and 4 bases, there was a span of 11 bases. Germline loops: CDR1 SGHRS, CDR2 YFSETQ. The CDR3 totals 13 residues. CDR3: CASSPDSGYGYTF. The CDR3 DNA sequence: TGCGCCAGCAGCCCGGACAGTGGCTATGGCTACACCTTC.

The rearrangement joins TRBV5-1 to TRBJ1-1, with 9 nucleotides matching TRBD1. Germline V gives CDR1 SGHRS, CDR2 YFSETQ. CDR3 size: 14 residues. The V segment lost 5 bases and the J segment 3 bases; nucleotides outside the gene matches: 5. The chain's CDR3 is CASRLQGADTEAFF. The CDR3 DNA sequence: TGCGCCAGCAGATTACAGGGGGCGGACACTGAAGCTTTCTTT.

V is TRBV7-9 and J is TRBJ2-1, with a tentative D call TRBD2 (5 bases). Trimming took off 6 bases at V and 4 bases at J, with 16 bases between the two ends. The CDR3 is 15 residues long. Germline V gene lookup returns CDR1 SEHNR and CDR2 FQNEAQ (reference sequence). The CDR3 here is CASSSRGAVYNEQFF. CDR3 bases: TGTGCCAGCAGTAGCCGTGGAGCGGTATACAATGAGCAGTTCTTC.

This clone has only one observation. CDR3: CASSVHPSGRGTDTQYF. CDR3 sequence (DNA): TGTGCCAGCAGCGTACATCCTAGCGGGAGGGGGACAGATACGCAGTATTTT. This chain joins TRBV9 and TRBJ2-3, with TRBD2 matching 12 bases. V gave up 1 base and J gave up 3 bases; unmatched junction bases: 6. CDR1 SGDLS and CDR2 YYNGEE come from the germline V gene. The CDR3 covers 17 residues.

CDR3 amino acids: CASTSRPNNEQFF. DNA for the CDR3: TGTGCCAGCACTAGCCGACCAAACAATGAGCAGTTCTTC. The genes are TRBV2 and TRBJ2-1; TRBD2 might be the D (5 bases). V gave up 7 bases and J gave up 5 bases, with 12 bases separating them. Germline V lookup: CDR1 SNHLY, CDR2 FYNNEI. There are 13 residues in the CDR3.

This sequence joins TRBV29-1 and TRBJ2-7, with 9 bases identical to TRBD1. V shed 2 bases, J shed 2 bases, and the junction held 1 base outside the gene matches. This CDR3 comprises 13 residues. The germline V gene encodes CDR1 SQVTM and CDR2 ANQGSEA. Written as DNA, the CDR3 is TGCAGCGTTGAATGGACAGGGGCCTACGAGCAGTACTTC. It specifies CSVEWTGAYEQYF.

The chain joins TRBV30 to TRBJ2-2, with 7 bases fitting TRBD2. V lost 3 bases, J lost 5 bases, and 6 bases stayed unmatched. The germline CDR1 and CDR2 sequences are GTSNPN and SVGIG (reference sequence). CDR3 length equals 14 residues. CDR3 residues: CAWRRGRGTGELFF. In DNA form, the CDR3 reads TGTGCCTGGAGGCGCGGGAGAGGGACCGGGGAGCTGTTTTTT. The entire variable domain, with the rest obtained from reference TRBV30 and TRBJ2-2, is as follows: SQTIHQWPATLVQPVGSPLSLECTVEGTSNPNLYWYRQAAGRGLQLLFYSVGIGQISSEVPQNLSASRPQDRQFILSSKKLLLSDSGFYLCAWRRGRGTGELFFGEGSRLTVL.

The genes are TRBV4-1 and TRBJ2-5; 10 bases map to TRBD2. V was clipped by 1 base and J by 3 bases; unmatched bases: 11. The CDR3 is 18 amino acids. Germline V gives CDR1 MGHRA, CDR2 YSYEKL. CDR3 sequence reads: CASSQVSAGGPSEETQYF. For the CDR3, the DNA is TGCGCCAGCAGCCAAGTGTCAGCGGGAGGGCCTTCGGAAGAGACCCAGTACTTC.

CDR3 DNA: TGTGCCAGCAGCTTGGCTCCATCCGGGACATCAAAGAGCGGCTACACCTTC. This sequence encodes CASSLAPSGTSKSGYTF. The chain carries TRBV5-5 and TRBJ1-2, with D tentatively TRBD1 (6 bases). The CDR3 is made up of 17 amino acids. The germline CDR1 and CDR2 sequences are SGHKS and YYEKEE (reference sequence). The V gene lost 0 bases and the J gene lost 8 bases, with 23 bases spanning the gap.

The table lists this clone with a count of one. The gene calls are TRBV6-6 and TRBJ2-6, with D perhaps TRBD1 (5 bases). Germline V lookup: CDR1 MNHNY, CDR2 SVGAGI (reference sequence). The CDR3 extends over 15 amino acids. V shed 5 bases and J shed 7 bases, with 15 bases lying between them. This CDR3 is CASSPHRLSANVLTF. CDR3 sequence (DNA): TGTGCCAGCAGTCCACACAGGCTTTCCGCCAACGTCCTGACTTTC.

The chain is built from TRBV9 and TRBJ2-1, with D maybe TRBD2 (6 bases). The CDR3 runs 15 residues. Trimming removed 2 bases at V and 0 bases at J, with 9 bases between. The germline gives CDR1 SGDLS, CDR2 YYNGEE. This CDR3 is CASSVSGGSYNEQFF. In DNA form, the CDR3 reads TGTGCCAGCAGCGTTAGCGGAGGCTCCTACAATGAGCAGTTCTTC.

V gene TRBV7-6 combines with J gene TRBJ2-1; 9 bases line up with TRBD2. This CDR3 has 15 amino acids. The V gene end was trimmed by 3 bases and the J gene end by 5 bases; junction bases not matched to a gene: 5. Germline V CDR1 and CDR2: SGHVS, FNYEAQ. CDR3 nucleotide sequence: TGTGCCAGCAGCTTGCGGGAGGGGCCTCACAATGAGCAGTTCTTC. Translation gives CASSLREGPHNEQFF.

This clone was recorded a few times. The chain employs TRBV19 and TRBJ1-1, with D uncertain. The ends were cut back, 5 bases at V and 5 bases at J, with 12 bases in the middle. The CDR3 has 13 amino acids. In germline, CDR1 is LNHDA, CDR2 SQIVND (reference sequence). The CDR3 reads CASSPLPGTEAFF. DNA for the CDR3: TGTGCCAGTAGTCCACTGCCCGGGACTGAAGCTTTCTTT.

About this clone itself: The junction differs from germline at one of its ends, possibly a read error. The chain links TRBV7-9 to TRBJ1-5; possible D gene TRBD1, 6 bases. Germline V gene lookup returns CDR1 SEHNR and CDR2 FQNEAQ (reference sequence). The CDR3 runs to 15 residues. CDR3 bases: TGTTCCAGCAGCCCGCGGGGGGCGTCGGATCAGCCCCAGCATTTT. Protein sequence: CSSSPRGASDQPQHF.

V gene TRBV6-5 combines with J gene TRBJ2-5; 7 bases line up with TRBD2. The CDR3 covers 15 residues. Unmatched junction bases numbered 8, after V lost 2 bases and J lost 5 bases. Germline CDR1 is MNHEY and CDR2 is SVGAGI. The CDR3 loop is CASSYGPREGETQYF. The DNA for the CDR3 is TGTGCCAGCAGTTACGGACCCAGGGAGGGGGAGACCCAGTACTTC.

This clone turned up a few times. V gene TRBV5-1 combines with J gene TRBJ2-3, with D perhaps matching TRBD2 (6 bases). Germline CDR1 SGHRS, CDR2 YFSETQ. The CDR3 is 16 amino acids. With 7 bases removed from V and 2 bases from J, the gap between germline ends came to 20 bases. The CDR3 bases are TGCGCCAGCTCATCCGGCGGGGCTGGCGCCACAGATACGCAGTATTTT. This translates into CASSSGGAGATDTQYF.

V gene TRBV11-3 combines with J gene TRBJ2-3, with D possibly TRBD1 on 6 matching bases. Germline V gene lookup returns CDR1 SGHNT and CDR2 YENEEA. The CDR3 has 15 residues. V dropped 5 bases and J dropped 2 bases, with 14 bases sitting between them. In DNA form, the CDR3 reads TGTGCCAGCAGCCAGGGGCGTCAGGACACAGATACGCAGTATTTT. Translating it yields CASSQGRQDTDTQYF.

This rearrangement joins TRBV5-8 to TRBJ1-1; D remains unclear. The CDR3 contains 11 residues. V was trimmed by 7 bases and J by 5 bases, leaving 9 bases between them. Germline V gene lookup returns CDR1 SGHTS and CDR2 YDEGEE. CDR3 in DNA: TGTGCCAGCCGAGGGATAACTGAAGCTTTCTTT. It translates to CASRGITEAFF.

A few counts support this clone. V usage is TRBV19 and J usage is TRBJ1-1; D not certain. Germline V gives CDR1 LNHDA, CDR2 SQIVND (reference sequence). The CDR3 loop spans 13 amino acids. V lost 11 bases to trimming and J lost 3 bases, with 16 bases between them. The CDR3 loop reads CAARRGGDTEAFF. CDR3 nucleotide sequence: TGTGCCGCCAGACGGGGAGGCGACACTGAAGCTTTCTTT.

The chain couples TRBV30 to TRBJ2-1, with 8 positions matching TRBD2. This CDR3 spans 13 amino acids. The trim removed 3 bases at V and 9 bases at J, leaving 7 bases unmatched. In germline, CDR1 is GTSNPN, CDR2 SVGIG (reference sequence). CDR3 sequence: CAWRASGGPEQFF. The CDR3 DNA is TGTGCCTGGAGGGCTTCGGGGGGGCCTGAGCAGTTCTTC.

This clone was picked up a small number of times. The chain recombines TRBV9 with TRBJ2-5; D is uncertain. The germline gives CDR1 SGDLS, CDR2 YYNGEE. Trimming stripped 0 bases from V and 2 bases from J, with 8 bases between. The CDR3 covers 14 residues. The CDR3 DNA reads TGTGCCAGCAGCGTAGCGGCGGTTCAAGAGACCCAGTACTTC. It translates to CASSVAAVQETQYF.

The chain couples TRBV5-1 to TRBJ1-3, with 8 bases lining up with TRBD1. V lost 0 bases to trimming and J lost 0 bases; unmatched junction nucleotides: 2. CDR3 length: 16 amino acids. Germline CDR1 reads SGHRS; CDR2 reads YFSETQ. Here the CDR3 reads CASSLGQGASGNTIYF. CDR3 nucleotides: TGCGCCAGCAGCTTGGGGCAGGGGGCCTCTGGAAACACCATATATTTT. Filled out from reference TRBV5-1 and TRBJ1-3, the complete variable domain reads KAGVTQTPRYLIKTRGQQVTLSCSPISGHRSVSWYQQTPGQGLQFLFEYFSETQRNKGNFPGRFSGRQFSNSRSEMNVSTLELGDSALYLCASSLGQGASGNTIYFGEGSWLTVV.

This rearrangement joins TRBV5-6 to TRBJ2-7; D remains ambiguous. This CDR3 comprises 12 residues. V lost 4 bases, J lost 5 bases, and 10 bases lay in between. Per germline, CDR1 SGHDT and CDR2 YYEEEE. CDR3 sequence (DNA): TGTGCCAGCAGCCACGCAGGTAACGAGCAGTACGTC. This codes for CASSHAGNEQYV.

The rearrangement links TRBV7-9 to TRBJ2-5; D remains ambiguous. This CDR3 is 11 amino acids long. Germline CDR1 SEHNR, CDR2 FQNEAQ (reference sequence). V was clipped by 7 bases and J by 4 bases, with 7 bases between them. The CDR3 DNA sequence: TGTGCCAGCACTTTGCGAGAGACCCAGTACTTC. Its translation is CASTLRETQYF.

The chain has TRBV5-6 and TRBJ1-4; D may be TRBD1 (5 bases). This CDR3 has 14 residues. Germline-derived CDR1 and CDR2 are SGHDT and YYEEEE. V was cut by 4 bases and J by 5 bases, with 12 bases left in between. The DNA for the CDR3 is TGTGCCAGCAGCAGGCTTGGGGGGAATGAAAAACTGTTTTTT. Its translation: CASSRLGGNEKLFF.

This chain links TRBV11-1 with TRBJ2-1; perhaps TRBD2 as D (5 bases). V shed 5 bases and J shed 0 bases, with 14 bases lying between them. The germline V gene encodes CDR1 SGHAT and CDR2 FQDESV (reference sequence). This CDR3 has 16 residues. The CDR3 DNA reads TGTGCCAGCAGCCGTAGACAAGGGAGCTCCTACAATGAGCAGTTCTTC. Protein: CASSRRQGSSYNEQFF.

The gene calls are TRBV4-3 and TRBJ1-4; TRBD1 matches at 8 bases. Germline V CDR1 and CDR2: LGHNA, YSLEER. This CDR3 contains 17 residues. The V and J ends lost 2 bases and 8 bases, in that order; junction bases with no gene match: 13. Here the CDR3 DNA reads TGCGCCAGCAGCCAACACCGTCGGACAGGGTTCGGGGAAAAACTGTTTTTT. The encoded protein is CASSQHRRTGFGEKLFF.